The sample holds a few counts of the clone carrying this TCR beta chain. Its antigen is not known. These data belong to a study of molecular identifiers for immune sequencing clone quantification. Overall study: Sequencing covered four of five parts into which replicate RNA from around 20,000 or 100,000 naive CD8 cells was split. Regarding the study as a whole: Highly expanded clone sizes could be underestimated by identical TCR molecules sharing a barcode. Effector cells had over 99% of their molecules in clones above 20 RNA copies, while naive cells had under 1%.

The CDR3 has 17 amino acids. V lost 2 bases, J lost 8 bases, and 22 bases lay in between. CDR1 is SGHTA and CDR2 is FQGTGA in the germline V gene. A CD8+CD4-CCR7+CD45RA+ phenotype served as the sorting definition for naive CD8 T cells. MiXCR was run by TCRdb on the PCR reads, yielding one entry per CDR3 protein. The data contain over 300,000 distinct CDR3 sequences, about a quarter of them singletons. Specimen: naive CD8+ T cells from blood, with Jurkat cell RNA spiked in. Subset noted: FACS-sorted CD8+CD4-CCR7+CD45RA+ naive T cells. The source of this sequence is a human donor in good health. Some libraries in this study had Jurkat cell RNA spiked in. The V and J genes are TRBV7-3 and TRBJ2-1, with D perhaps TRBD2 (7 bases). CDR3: CASSLLVKGGLIDEQFF. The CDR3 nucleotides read TGTGCCAGCAGCTTATTAGTTAAGGGGGGGCTGATCGATGAGCAGTTCTTC.